The clone carrying this TCR beta chain was seen at least ten times. What it binds is not known. This record comes from a study of T cell repertoires in cytomegalovirus infection. Whole-study context: The authors relied on CMV epitopes, both recently identified HLA-C-restricted and well-studied HLA-B-restricted. Based on public TCR beta signatures, there were indications of CMV infection and of a matching HLA type. General study findings and limits: Public TCR beta family frequency separated CMV-and-HLA carriers, including in an independent cohort. HLA-C-restricted CMV clonotypes gave the most frequent clonotype in two of eight donors.

MiXCR, run by TCRdb on the reads, gives a single entry per CDR3 protein. Of approximately 990,000 distinct CDR3 sequences listed, approximately 31% are singletons. V lost 0 bases and J lost 2, with 15 bases in between. The germline gives CDR1 MNHEY, CDR2 SVGAGI. There are 17 residues in the CDR3. This sequence originates from a human donor in good health (CMV status not recorded). Some clones in this sample may be carry-over from other donors' samples. The V call is TRBV6-5, the J call TRBJ2-3, with D possibly matching TRBD1 (5 bases). The source material was cultured CD8+ T cells from PBMCs, sampled from culture after CMV antigen stimulation. The CDR3 protein is CASSYSQGRPYTDTQYF. CDR3 sequence (DNA): TGTGCCAGCAGTTACTCCCAGGGCAGACCCTACACAGATACGCAGTATTTT.